A single sample gave rise to the 8 T cell receptor beta chains below, sequenced in a study of blood T cell repertoires in COVID-19. The table came from immunoSEQ multiplex PCR; TCRdb's copy has only in-frame clones and leaves some out. The profile covers around 160,000 clones, with roughly four fifths appearing a single time and more than 7% taken by the ten largest. The source material was peripheral blood. The receptors derive from a human donor with acute or convalescent COVID-19. The donor label of this sample is uncertain.

The CDR3 protein is CASKFQGGTEAFF. Here the CDR3 DNA reads TGTGCCAGCAAGTTTCAGGGAGGGACTGAAGCTTTCTTT. The chain employs TRBV6-5 and TRBJ1-1; tentative D call: TRBD1 (5 bases). V was shortened by 7 bases and J by 5 bases, with 14 bases between the two germline ends. This CDR3 spans 13 amino acids. The germline V gene has CDR1 MNHEY and CDR2 SVGAGI.

V usage is TRBV5-6 and J usage is TRBJ1-2, with a weak D call TRBD1 (6 bases). The CDR3 has 13 amino acids. V was cut by 3 bases and J by 7 bases, with 13 bases left in between. Germline V gene lookup returns CDR1 SGHDT and CDR2 YYEEEE. CDR3 in amino acids: CASSSTGLGGYTF. CDR3 nucleotides: TGTGCCAGCAGCTCCACAGGGCTCGGTGGCTACACCTTC.

A few counts support this clone. The chain combines TRBV4-1 with TRBJ2-1; D may be TRBD1 (5 bases). Trimming cost V 1 base and J 4 bases, with 11 bases left between them. The CDR3 spans 15 residues. Germline assignment: CDR1 MGHRA and CDR2 YSYEKL. CDR3 nucleotide sequence: TGCGCCAGCAGCCAAGCGGACAACTCTTACAATGAGCAGTTCTTC. Protein product: CASSQADNSYNEQFF.

The chain joins TRBV19 to TRBJ2-3; 7 bases are shared with TRBD2. J lost 7 bases, V lost 11 bases, and 6 bases had no gene match. This CDR3 is built from 11 residues. CDR1 and CDR2 (germline): LNHDA, SQIVND (reference sequence). The CDR3 loop is CAASAGYTQYF. The CDR3 bases are TGTGCCGCCTCAGCGGGGTATACGCAGTATTTT.

The chain is built from TRBV19 and TRBJ2-2; D unresolved. The CDR3 covers 12 residues. V was clipped by 3 bases and J by 6 bases, with 5 bases between them. Per the germline V gene, CDR1 is LNHDA and CDR2 is SQIVND (reference sequence). CDR3 coding DNA: TGTGCCAGTAGTATTAGAGCCGGGGAGCTGTTTTTT. Its protein is CASSIRAGELFF.

The genes are TRBV7-8 and TRBJ1-2, with 8 bases matching TRBD1. This CDR3 contains 15 residues. The V gene end was trimmed by 5 bases and the J gene end by 3 bases; junction bases not matched to a gene: 8. Looked up from germline, CDR1 is SGHVS and CDR2 is FQNEAQ. In DNA form, the CDR3 reads TGTGCCAGCAGCAACTACAGGGGGGACTACTATGGCTACACCTTC. The encoded protein is CASSNYRGDYYGYTF.

This chain uses TRBV5-1 with TRBJ2-4, with D possibly matching TRBD2 (5 bases). The germline V and J ends were trimmed by 0 bases and 0 bases, with 13 bases remaining between them. This CDR3 contains 17 residues. Germline V gene sequence: CDR1 SGHRS, CDR2 YFSETQ. CDR3 sequence (DNA): TGCGCCAGCAGCTTGGTTGGGAGTCTAATAGCCAAAAACATTCAGTACTTC. This gives the protein CASSLVGSLIAKNIQYF. Full variable domain (outside the CDR3, taken from reference TRBV5-1 and TRBJ2-4): KAGVTQTPRYLIKTRGQQVTLSCSPISGHRSVSWYQQTPGQGLQFLFEYFSETQRNKGNFPGRFSGRQFSNSRSEMNVSTLELGDSALYLCASSLVGSLIAKNIQYFGAGTRLSVL.

In this sample, this clone turned up once. The chain recombines TRBV29-1 with TRBJ2-1; 8 bases align to TRBD2. CDR1 SQVTM and CDR2 ANQGSEA come from the germline V gene. The CDR3 has 13 amino acids. J was trimmed by 6 bases and V by 5 bases; bases with no gene match: 6. CDR3 region: CSVHRGGLNEQFF. CDR3 nucleotides: TGCAGCGTTCACCGGGGGGGCCTCAATGAGCAGTTCTTC.